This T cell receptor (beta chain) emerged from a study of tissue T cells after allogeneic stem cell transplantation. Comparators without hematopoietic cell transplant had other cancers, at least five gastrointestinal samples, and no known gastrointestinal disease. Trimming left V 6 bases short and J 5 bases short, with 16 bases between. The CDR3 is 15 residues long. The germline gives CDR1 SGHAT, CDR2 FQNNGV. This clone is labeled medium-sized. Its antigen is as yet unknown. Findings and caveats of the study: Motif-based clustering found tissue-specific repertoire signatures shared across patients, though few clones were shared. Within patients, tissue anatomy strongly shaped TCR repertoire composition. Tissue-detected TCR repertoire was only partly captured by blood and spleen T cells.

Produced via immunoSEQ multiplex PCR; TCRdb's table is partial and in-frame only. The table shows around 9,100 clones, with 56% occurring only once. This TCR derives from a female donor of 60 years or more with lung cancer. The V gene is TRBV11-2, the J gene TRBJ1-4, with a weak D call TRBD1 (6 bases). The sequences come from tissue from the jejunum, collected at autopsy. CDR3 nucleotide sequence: TGTGCCAGCAGTATAGGGCAGGGGTGGAATGAAAAACTGTTTTTT. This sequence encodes CASSIGQGWNEKLFF.